This T cell receptor beta chain was observed in a study of T cell changes during pregnancy in multiple sclerosis (dated by TCRdb to the late 2010s). Regarding the complete study: In women with multiple sclerosis, the researchers looked at how the T cell repertoire shifted as pregnancy progressed.

Details on this clone: Its binding antigen is unknown. Within one base of it there is no much larger clone, and no base qualities were kept.

Receptor amplification or capture employed the immunoSEQ multiplex PCR assay. TCRdb stores this immuneACCESS table with in-frame sequences only. Part of the clones is absent; in the studies checked, under half of the shortfall reflects unresolved V genes, and no reason is known for the rest. Here the sample has just under 45,000 clones; roughly 96% occur a single time. About 0.89% of the sample belongs to the ten largest clones. Reading from cysteine to phenylalanine, the CDR3 counts 16 amino acids. Of all the DNA, just the CDR3 is kept, 48 bases in frame from base 1. V lost 2 bases and J lost 1 base; the stretch between them is 14 bases long. CDR1 and CDR2, looked up from the germline V gene (reference sequence), are SGHAT and FQDESV.

This TCR came from a female donor with multiple sclerosis, enrolled in a pregnancy study. The source material was peripheral blood, sampled in the second trimester of pregnancy. The V gene is TRBV11-1 and the J gene is TRBJ2-5, with TRBD2 as a weak D call on 6 bases. The nucleotide sequence reads as follows: TGTGCCAGCAGCTTACCCCTGGCGGGGCCCCAAGAGACCCAGTACTTC. Its product reads: CASSLPLAGPQETQYF.